The 22 T cell receptor beta chains presented below share a single source sample, sequenced in a study of blood T cell repertoires in COVID-19. Sequenced by immunoSEQ multiplex PCR; TCRdb stores in-frame clones only, minus some. The data show around 400,000 clones, 88% seen once. Sequencing was performed on PBMCs or T cells enriched from blood (not recorded which). These receptors all come from a woman younger than 30 who had been exposed to COVID-19.

J is TRBJ2-7 and V is TRBV2; no reliable D call. The V end lost 7 bases, the J end lost 3 bases, and 13 bases lay between the germline ends. CDR1 and CDR2 from the germline V gene are SNHLY and FYNNEI. The CDR3 is 13 residues long. The CDR3 is CASIGESGYEQYF. For the CDR3, the DNA is TGTGCCAGCATAGGCGAATCGGGCTACGAGCAGTACTTC.

The rearrangement joins TRBV7-8 to TRBJ2-7, with 8 bases identical to TRBD1. This CDR3 has 14 residues. V shed 6 bases and J 2 bases; nucleotides not matched to a gene: 6. Germline values: CDR1 SGHVS, CDR2 FQNEAQ. CDR3 sequence (DNA): TGTGCCAGCAGTCGTACAGGGGGTACCTACGAGCAGTACTTC. Its translation: CASSRTGGTYEQYF.

The chain has TRBV27 and TRBJ2-7; 7 nucleotides agree with TRBD1. The CDR3 runs to 13 residues. The trim removed 6 bases at V and 3 bases at J, leaving 5 bases unmatched. Germline V lookup: CDR1 MNHEY, CDR2 SMNVEV (reference sequence). The CDR3: CASRLTGYYEQYF. DNA for the CDR3: TGTGCCAGCAGACTGACAGGGTACTACGAGCAGTACTTC.

V and J are TRBV5-4 and TRBJ1-6; D not certain. The CDR3 contains 13 residues. Germline assignment: CDR1 SGHNT and CDR2 YYREEE (reference sequence). Trimming took off 3 bases at V and 14 bases at J, with 15 bases between the two ends. Here the CDR3 DNA reads TGTGCCAGCAGCTGGCTCGGGGATCAGGCCCTCCACTTT. Protein product: CASSWLGDQALHF.

J is TRBJ1-2 and V is TRBV7-2, with 9 positions matching TRBD1. Per the germline V gene, CDR1 is SGHTA and CDR2 is FQGNSA. The J segment lost 3 bases and the V segment lost 1 base, leaving 3 bases of the junction unmatched. CDR3 length: 15 residues. The CDR3 is CASSLEQGAYYGYTF. CDR3 nucleotides: TGTGCCAGCAGCTTAGAACAGGGGGCGTACTATGGCTACACCTTC.

This CDR3 reads CASSELAANSPLHF. As DNA, the CDR3 is TGTGCCAGCAGTGAACTCGCGGCTAATTCACCCCTCCACTTT. The V and J genes are TRBV6-1 and TRBJ1-6; D is uncertain. The CDR3 has 14 amino acids. V lost 2 bases to trimming and J lost 6 bases, with 8 bases between them. Germline loops: CDR1 MNHNS, CDR2 SASEGT.

The chain is built from TRBV9 and TRBJ1-6, with 7 bases aligning to TRBD1. This CDR3 region has 16 residues. Per germline, CDR1 SGDLS and CDR2 YYNGEE. The ends lost 3 bases at V and 0 bases at J; junction bases unmatched: 3. The CDR3 DNA sequence: TGTGCCAGCAGCGCCCGGGACAGCTCCTATAATTCACCCCTCCACTTT. This codes for CASSARDSSYNSPLHF.

The chain is built from TRBV7-2 and TRBJ1-1, with 9 positions matching TRBD1. With 5 bases clipped from V and 4 bases from J, the junction kept 8 bases outside the gene matches. The V gene's germline CDR1 is SGHTA and CDR2 FQGNSA. This CDR3 has 15 residues. The CDR3 is CASSTNRGLGTEAFF. CDR3 DNA sequence: TGTGCCAGCAGCACCAACAGGGGGCTCGGCACTGAAGCTTTCTTT. The full variable domain, completed using reference TRBV7-2 and TRBJ1-1, is GAGVSQSPSNKVTEKGKDVELRCDPISGHTALYWYRQSLGQGLEFLIYFQGNSAPDKSGLPSDRFSAERTGGSVSTLTIQRTQQEDSAVYLCASSTNRGLGTEAFFGQGTRLTVV.

The rearrangement links TRBV5-4 to TRBJ2-1; 10 nucleotides align to TRBD1. CDR1 and CDR2 (germline): SGHNT, YYREEE (reference sequence). J gave up 5 bases and V 0 bases, and 5 bases lay outside the gene matches. The CDR3 extends over 16 amino acids. CDR3 DNA sequence: TGTGCCAGCAGCTTGGTCGGGGACAGGGGCCACAATGAGCAGTTCTTC. Translation: CASSLVGDRGHNEQFF.

This sequence joins TRBV28 and TRBJ1-2; perhaps TRBD1 as D (5 bases). This CDR3 spans 13 amino acids. Germline loops: CDR1 MDHEN, CDR2 SYDVKM. Trimming cost V 6 bases and J 4 bases, with 12 bases left between them. CDR3 region: CASSRGGTYGYTF. The CDR3 DNA follows: TGTGCCAGCAGCCGCGGGGGAACCTATGGCTACACCTTC.

The chain has TRBV28 and TRBJ1-1; 9 positions match TRBD1. The V gene's germline CDR1 is MDHEN and CDR2 SYDVKM. The CDR3 has 14 amino acids. V gave up 2 bases and J gave up 6 bases; unmatched junction bases: 4. CDR3 nucleotide sequence: TGTGCCAGCAGTTTAGACAGGGGGTCCGCTGAAGCTTTCTTT. It codes for CASSLDRGSAEAFF.

In its sample, this clone was seen a few times. The chain couples TRBV28 to TRBJ1-5; possibly TRBD1 for D (6 bases). The germline V gene encodes CDR1 MDHEN and CDR2 SYDVKM. The CDR3 has 14 amino acids. Trimming stripped 7 bases from V and 4 bases from J, with 14 bases between. CDR3: CASIRTEINQPQHF. The CDR3 DNA is TGTGCCAGCATCCGGACAGAAATAAATCAGCCCCAGCATTTT.

In nucleotides, the CDR3 is TGTGCCAGCAGCCAGGGGGACAGGGGGAGGGAGACCCAGTACTTC. The encoded protein is CASSQGDRGRETQYF. The chain is built from TRBV3-1 (or the pseudogene TRBV3-2) and TRBJ2-5, with 11 bases matching TRBD1. From germline, CDR1 is LGHDT and CDR2 YNNKEL (reference sequence). This CDR3 spans 15 amino acids. V lost 3 bases to trimming and J lost 5 bases; unmatched junction nucleotides: 5.

The chain has TRBV25-1 and TRBJ2-2, with 8 bases fitting TRBD1. This CDR3 comprises 13 residues. CDR1 and CDR2 from the germline V gene are MGHDK and SYGVNS. Losses at the gene ends were 6 bases for V and 6 bases for J; bases not matched to a gene: 3. Here the CDR3 reads CASSGQGPGELFF. Here the CDR3 DNA reads TGTGCCAGCAGCGGACAGGGTCCCGGGGAGCTGTTTTTT.

This clone was found a few times. V gene TRBV29-1 combines with J gene TRBJ2-6; no reliable D call. CDR1 is SQVTM, CDR2 ANQGSEA, per germline. The CDR3 runs 13 residues. V lost 6 bases to trimming and J lost 0 bases, with 6 bases between them. The CDR3 region is CSVRNSGANVLTF. CDR3 in DNA: TGCAGCGTGAGGAACTCTGGGGCCAACGTCCTGACTTTC.

This chain links TRBV29-1 with TRBJ2-7; 7 bases are a match to TRBD1. Germline CDR1 SQVTM, CDR2 ANQGSEA. CDR3 length: 15 amino acids. V lost 0 bases to trimming and J lost 1 base; unmatched junction nucleotides: 6. The CDR3 here is CSVEDRDRPSYEQYF. The DNA of the CDR3 is TGCAGCGTTGAAGACCGGGACAGACCTTCCTACGAGCAGTACTTC.

This rearrangement joins TRBV18 to TRBJ2-1, with TRBD2 identical over 14 bases. The CDR3 consists of 20 residues. Losses at the gene ends were 4 bases for V and 7 bases for J; bases not matched to a gene: 18. The germline gives CDR1 KGHSH, CDR2 LQKENI. DNA for the CDR3: TGTGCCAGCTCACTGGAGGAGCTTCAGGGACTAGCGGGAGTTTTGAATGAGCAGTTCTTC. It specifies CASSLEELQGLAGVLNEQFF.

The chain recombines TRBV6-5 with TRBJ1-1; D ambiguous. The CDR3 has 14 amino acids. The germline V and J ends were trimmed by 2 bases and 2 bases, with 9 bases remaining between them. Germline CDR1 reads MNHEY; CDR2 reads SVGAGI. CDR3 coding DNA: TGTGCCAGCAGTTACCCGGGTGCTAACACTGAAGCTTTCTTT. It yields the protein CASSYPGANTEAFF.

With respect to this clone: One end of the junction does not line up with germline, which may come from a read error. V is TRBV30 and J is TRBJ1-5; D is perhaps TRBD1 (5 bases). The germline V gene encodes CDR1 GTSNPN and CDR2 SVGIG (reference sequence). The CDR3 is 13 amino acids. CDR3 protein: CAWADSANRPQHF. The CDR3, as DNA: TGTGCCTGGGCCGACAGTGCCAATCGGCCCCAGCATTTT.

The chain recombines TRBV3-1 (or the pseudogene TRBV3-2) with TRBJ2-3, with 8 bases fitting TRBD1. The germline V gene has CDR1 LGHDT and CDR2 YNNKEL (reference sequence). The CDR3 contains 14 residues. The ends lost 5 bases at V and 1 base at J; junction bases unmatched: 2. Written as DNA, the CDR3 is TGTGCCAGCAGCAGGGGACAGGGCACAGATACGCAGTATTTT. It codes for CASSRGQGTDTQYF.

The chain recombines TRBV11-2 with TRBJ2-7, with D tentatively TRBD1 (7 bases). Trimming removed 3 bases from V and 3 bases from J, with 15 bases in between. CDR1 and CDR2 from the germline V gene are SGHAT and FQNNGV. The CDR3 contains 15 residues. CDR3: CASSFEAGGNYEQYF. DNA for the CDR3: TGTGCCAGCAGCTTTGAAGCAGGGGGGAACTACGAGCAGTACTTC. The full variable domain, completed using reference TRBV11-2 and TRBJ2-7, is EAGVAQSPRYKIIEKRQSVAFWCNPISGHATLYWYQQILGQGPKLLIQFQNNGVVDDSQLPKDRFSAERLKGVDSTLKIQPAKLEDSAVYLCASSFEAGGNYEQYFGPGTRLTVT.

The CDR3 sequence: CASSFTQTSGYNEQFF. DNA of the CDR3: TGTGCCAGCAGCTTTACCCAGACTAGCGGGTACAATGAGCAGTTCTTC. The chain combines TRBV5-5 with TRBJ2-1; 10 nucleotides agree with TRBD2. The CDR3 is 16 residues long. From germline, CDR1 is SGHKS and CDR2 YYEKEE (reference sequence). Trimming at V came to 2 bases and at J to 4 bases, leaving 6 bases not matched to a gene.